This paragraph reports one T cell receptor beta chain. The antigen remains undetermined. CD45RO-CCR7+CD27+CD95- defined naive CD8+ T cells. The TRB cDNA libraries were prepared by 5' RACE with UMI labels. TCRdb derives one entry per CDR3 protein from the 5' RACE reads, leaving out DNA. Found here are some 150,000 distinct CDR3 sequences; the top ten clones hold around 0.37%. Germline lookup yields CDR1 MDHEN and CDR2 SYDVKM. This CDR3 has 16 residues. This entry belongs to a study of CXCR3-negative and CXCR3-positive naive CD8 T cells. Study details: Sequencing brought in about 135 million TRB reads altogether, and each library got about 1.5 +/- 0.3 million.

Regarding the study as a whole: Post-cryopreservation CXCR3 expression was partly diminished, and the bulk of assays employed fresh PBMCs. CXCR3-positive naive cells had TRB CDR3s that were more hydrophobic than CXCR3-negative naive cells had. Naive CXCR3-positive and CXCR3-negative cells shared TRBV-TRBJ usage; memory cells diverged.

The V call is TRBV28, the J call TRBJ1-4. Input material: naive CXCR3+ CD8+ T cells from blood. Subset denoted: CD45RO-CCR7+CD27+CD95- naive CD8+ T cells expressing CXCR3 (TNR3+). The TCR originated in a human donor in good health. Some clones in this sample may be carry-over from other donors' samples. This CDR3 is CASSPITRGINEKLFF.